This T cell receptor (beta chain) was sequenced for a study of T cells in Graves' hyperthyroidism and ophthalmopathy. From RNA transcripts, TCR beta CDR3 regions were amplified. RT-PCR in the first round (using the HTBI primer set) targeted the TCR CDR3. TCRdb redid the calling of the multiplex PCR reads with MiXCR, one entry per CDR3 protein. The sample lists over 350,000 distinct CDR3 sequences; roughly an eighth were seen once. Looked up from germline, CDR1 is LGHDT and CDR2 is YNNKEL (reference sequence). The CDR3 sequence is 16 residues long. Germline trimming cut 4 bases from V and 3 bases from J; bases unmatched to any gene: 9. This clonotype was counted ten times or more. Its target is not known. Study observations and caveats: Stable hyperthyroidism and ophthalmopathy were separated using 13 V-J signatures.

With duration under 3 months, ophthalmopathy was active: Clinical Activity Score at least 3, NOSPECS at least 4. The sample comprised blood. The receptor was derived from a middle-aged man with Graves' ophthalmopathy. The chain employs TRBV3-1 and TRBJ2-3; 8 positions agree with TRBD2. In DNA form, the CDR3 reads TGTGCCAGCAGCCGGAAAACTAGCGGTCTTACAGATACGCAGTATTTT. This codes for CASSRKTSGLTDTQYF.